This entry lists 5 T cell receptor beta chains sequenced from one sample in a study of metastatic and nonmetastatic thyroid tumors. The entire patient cohort was treatment-naive prior to thyroid surgery. TCRdb ran MiXCR on the PCR reads. The sample carries 45,000 to 50,000 clones, approximately 20% recorded once. Sequenced: blood. Source of these receptors: a male donor with papillary thyroid cancer or a benign thyroid nodule (not recorded which). Some clones in this sample may be carry-over from other donors' samples.

This clone was recorded many times. This sequence joins TRBV12-3 or TRBV12-4 and TRBJ2-1, with 11 bases that match TRBD1. The CDR3 is made up of 16 amino acids. V was clipped by 4 bases and J by 6 bases; unmatched bases: 8. This CDR3 reads CASSSLGTGGGNEQFF. CDR3 DNA sequence: TGTGCCAGCAGTTCCCTCGGGACAGGGGGGGGCAATGAGCAGTTCTTC.

In DNA form, the CDR3 reads TGTGCCAGCAGTTACTCGGGACAGGGAAGGACTGAAGCTTTCTTT. Translation: CASSYSGQGRTEAFF. The V gene is TRBV6-2 or TRBV6-3, the J gene TRBJ1-1, with 9 bases fitting TRBD1. The CDR3 runs 15 residues. With V trimmed by 0 bases and J by 5 bases, 4 bases remained unmatched. Germline CDR1 is MNHEY and CDR2 is SVGEGT.

This clone has a count of ten or more. The genes are TRBV19 and TRBJ1-2; 7 bases align to TRBD1. The CDR3 covers 15 residues. Germline CDR1 and CDR2: LNHDA and SQIVND (reference sequence). V dropped 10 bases and J dropped 0; count of bases not matched to a gene: 11. In DNA form, the CDR3 reads TGTGCCACCTCAATGGGGACAGCAACTAACTATGGCTACACCTTC. As protein: CATSMGTATNYGYTF.

This chain links TRBV11-2 with TRBJ1-2; maybe TRBD1 (5 bases). The CDR3 has 16 amino acids. Looked up from germline, CDR1 is SGHAT and CDR2 is FQNNGV. Trimming removed 0 bases from V and 4 bases from J, with 15 bases in between. The CDR3 reads CASSLERGDFGYGYTF. The DNA of the CDR3 is TGTGCCAGCAGCTTAGAAAGGGGCGACTTCGGCTATGGCTACACCTTC.

This chain uses TRBV7-9 with TRBJ2-5, with 11 nucleotides matching TRBD2. Germline loops: CDR1 SEHNR, CDR2 FQNEAQ (reference sequence). The CDR3 contains 16 residues. The trim removed 3 bases at V and 2 bases at J, leaving 5 bases unmatched. CDR3 coding DNA: TGTGCCAGCAGCTTGGGGACTAGCGGCGTACAAGAGACCCAGTACTTC. It is translated as CASSLGTSGVQETQYF.